The following is a TCR beta chain sequence with its context. Its antigen is unknown. This sample was included in a study of OX40 agonist ivuxolimab in advanced cancers. Overall study context: Those enrolled were roughly 85% male, with a mean age of about 66 years and ages from about 20 to 79. Partial responses were recorded for three patients, including one with hepatocellular carcinoma and two with cutaneous melanoma. The study, taken as a whole, reports: People who partly responded at 0.1-3.0 mg/kg had some of the least clonal expansion seen.

The protocol was immunoSEQ multiplex PCR, while the TCRdb copy is restricted to in-frame clones and leaves out a portion. The sample has approximately 59,000 clones, about 88% seen once. From germline, CDR1 is SEHNR and CDR2 FQNEAQ (reference sequence). The CDR3 covers 12 residues. V was shortened by 3 bases and J by 5 bases, with 6 bases between the two germline ends. Source: CD4+ or CD8+ T cells sorted from blood, taken in a trial of the OX40 agonist ivuxolimab. The rearrangement joins TRBV7-9 to TRBJ2-3; no firm D call. This receptor was obtained from an adult with an advanced solid tumor such as melanoma, head and neck, liver or kidney cancer. CDR3 in DNA: TGTGCCAGCAGCTTTAACCAAGATACGCAGTATTTT. This codes for CASSFNQDTQYF.